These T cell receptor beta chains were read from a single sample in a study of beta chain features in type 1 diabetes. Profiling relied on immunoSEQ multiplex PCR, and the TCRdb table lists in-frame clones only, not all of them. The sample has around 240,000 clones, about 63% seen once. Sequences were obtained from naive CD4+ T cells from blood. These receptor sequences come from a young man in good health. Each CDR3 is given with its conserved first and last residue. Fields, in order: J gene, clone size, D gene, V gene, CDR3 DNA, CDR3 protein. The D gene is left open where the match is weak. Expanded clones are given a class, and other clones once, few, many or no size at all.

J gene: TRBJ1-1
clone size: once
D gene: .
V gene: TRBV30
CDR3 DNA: TGTGCCTGGACCCCCAAGGGGACAAGAAGGATGAACACTGAAGCTTTCTTT
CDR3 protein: CAWTPKGTRRMNTEAFF

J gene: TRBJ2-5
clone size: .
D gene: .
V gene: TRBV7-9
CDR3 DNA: TGTGCCAGCAGCCTAAAGACAGCCCAAGAGACCCAGTACTTC
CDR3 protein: CASSLKTAQETQYF

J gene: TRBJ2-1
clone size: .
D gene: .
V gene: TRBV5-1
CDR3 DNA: TGCGCCAGCAGCCAAAGATTGGGCTCCTACAATGAGCAGTTCTTC
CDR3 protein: CASSQRLGSYNEQFF

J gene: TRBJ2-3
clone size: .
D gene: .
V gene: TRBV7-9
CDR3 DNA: TGTGCCAGCAGCCAACTAGATACGCAGTATTTT
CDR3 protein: CASSQLDTQYF

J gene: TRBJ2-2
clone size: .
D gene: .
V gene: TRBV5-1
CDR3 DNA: TGCGCCAGCAGCCTCGGGGGCACCGGGGAGCTGTTTTTT
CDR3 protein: CASSLGGTGELFF

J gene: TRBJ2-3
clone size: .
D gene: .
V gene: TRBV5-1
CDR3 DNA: TGCGCCAGCAGCTTGGAAGGGGCTGGAGATACGCAGTATTTT
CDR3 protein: CASSLEGAGDTQYF

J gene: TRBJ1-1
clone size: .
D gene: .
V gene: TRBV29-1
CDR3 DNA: TGCAGCGCCCTGCGGTCCATGAACACTGAAGCTTTCTTT
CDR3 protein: CSALRSMNTEAFF

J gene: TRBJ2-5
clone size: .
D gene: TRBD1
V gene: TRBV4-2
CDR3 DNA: TGTGCCAGCAGCCAAGGGTACAGGGGGCGAGAGACCCAGTACTTC
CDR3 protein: CASSQGYRGRETQYF

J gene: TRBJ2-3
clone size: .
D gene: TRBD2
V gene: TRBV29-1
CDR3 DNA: TGCAGCGTTGATATTTATAGCGGGAGGGTCTCTAGCACAGATACGCAGTATTTT
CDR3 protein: CSVDIYSGRVSSTDTQYF

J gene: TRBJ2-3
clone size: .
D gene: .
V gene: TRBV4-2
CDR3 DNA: TGTGCCAGCAGCCAAGATTGGCTAGTTGCAGATACGCAGTATTTT
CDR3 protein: CASSQDWLVADTQYF

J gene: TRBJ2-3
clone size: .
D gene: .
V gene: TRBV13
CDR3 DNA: TGTGCCAGCAGCGCAGGGGATACGCAGTATTTT
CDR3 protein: CASSAGDTQYF

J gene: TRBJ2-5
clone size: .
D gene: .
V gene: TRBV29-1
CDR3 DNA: TGCAGCGTTGAAGCCCAGGGAGTTTTGGAGACCCAGTACTTC
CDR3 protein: CSVEAQGVLETQYF

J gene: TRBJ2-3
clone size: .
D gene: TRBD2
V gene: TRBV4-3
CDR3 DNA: TGCGCCAGCAGCCAAGCACTAGCGGGAAGCACAGATACGCAGTATTTT
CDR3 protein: CASSQALAGSTDTQYF

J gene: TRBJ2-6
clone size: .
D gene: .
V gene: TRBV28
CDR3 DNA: TGTGCCAGCACTCCCATGGGAGTGGCCAACGTCCTGACTTTC
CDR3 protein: CASTPMGVANVLTF

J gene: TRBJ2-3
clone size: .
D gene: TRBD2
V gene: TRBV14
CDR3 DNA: TGTGCCAGCAGCCGACGAGCGGGGACCTCAGATACGCAGTATTTT
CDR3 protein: CASSRRAGTSDTQYF

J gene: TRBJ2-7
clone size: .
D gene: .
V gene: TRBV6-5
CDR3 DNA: TGTGCCAGCAGCCTTCTTCAGGGGATGTCCTACGAGCAGTACTTC
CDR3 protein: CASSLLQGMSYEQYF